This T cell receptor (beta chain) is drawn from a study of patients and donors after allogeneic stem cell transplantation. TCRdb passed the RT-PCR reads through MiXCR, listing each CDR3 protein once. The sample records 150,000 to 200,000 distinct CDR3 sequences, roughly 22% being singletons. This CDR3 region has 14 residues. J gave up 7 bases and V 4 bases, and 7 bases lay outside the gene matches. Sequencing input: blood, either unsorted or a sorted T cell fraction (not recorded which). The gene calls are TRBV12-3 or TRBV12-4 and TRBJ2-7, with TRBD2 matching 10 bases. The TCR originated in a human donor who was either an allogeneic HSCT recipient or a stem cell or donor lymphocyte infusion donor (not recorded which). It is not recorded whose cells these are; they may come from a transplant donor. CDR3 nucleotides: TGTGCCAGCAGTTACGCTAGCGGGAGTGGTGAGCAGTACTTC. This gives the protein CASSYASGSGEQYF.